The present TCR beta chain was sequenced within a study of beta chain features in type 1 diabetes. General study findings and limits: There was a moderate but significant shortening of TCRB CDR3s in all four CD4+ subsets of Type 1 diabetes patients.

The V end was cut by 5 bases, the J end by 2 bases, with 16 bases between. Germline loops: CDR1 SGHTA, CDR2 FQGNSA. This CDR3 comprises 15 residues. This clone was observed a handful of times. Its specificity is unknown. Expressed TCRB transcripts got sequenced, as all isolated RNA was reverse transcribed. Data came from immunoSEQ multiplex PCR; TCRdb stores just in-frame clones and leaves some out. The sample has a few hundred thousand clones; 8.5% to 10% are singletons. The sample taken for sequencing was central memory CD4+ T cells from blood. The chain combines TRBV7-2 with TRBJ2-7; D might be TRBD1 (5 bases). The receptor comes from a man aged 25-45 years with type 1 diabetes. The CDR3 loop is CASSQGTGYTYEQYF. CDR3 coding DNA: TGTGCCAGCAGCCAGGGAACCGGTTACACCTACGAGCAGTACTTC.